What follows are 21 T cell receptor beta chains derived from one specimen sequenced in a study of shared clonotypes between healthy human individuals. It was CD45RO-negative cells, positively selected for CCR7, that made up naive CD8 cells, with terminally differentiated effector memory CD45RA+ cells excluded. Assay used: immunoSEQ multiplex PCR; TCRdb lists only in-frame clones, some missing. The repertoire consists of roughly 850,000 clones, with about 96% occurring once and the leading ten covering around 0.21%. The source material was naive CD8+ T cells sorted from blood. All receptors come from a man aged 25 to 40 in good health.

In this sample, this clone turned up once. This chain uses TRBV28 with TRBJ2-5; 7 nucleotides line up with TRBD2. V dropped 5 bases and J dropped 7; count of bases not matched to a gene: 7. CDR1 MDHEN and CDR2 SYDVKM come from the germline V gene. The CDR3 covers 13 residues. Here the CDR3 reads CASSPSGEGTQYF. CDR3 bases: TGTGCCAGCAGTCCCTCCGGGGAGGGGACCCAGTACTTC.

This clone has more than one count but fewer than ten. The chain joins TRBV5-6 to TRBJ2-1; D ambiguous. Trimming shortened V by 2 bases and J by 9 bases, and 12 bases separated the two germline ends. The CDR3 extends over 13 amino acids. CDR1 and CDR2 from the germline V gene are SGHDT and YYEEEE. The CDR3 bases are TGTGCCAGCAGCTTATCGTCCCACCTTGAGCAGTTCTTC. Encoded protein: CASSLSSHLEQFF.

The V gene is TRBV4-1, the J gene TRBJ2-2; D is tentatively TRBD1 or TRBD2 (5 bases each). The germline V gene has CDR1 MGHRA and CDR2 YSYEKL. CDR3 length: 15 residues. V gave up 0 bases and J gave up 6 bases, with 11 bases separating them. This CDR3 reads CASSQDQRGPGELFF. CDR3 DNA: TGCGCCAGCAGCCAAGATCAGAGGGGCCCCGGGGAGCTGTTTTTT.

CDR3 nucleotide sequence: TGTGCCAGCAGCAATTGTCCGGTAGTGGTTTACAATGAGCAGTTCTTC. Translating gives CASSNCPVVVYNEQFF. The chain carries TRBV21-1 and TRBJ2-1; whether TRBD2, the table's D call, matches the DNA was not checked. TRBV21-1 is a known pseudogene. The CDR3 extends over 16 amino acids.

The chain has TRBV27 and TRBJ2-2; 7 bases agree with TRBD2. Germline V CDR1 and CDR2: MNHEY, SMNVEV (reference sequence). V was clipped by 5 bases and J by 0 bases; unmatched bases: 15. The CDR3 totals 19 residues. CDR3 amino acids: CASSPQGSGYTSNTGELFF. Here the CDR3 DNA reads TGTGCCAGCAGTCCCCAGGGTAGCGGGTATACTTCGAACACCGGGGAGCTGTTTTTT.

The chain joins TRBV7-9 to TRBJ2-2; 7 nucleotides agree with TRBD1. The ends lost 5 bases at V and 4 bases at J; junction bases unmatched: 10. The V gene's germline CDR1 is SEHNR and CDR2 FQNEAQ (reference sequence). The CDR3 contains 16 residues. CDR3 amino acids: CASSIYRGDLTGELFF. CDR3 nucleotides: TGTGCCAGCAGCATCTACAGGGGCGACCTCACCGGGGAGCTGTTTTTT.

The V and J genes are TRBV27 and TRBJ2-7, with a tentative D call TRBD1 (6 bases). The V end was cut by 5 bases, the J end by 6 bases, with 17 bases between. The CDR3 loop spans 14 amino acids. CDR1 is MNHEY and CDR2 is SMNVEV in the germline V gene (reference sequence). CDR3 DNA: TGTGCCAGCAGTATAAGACAGGATCCGAGCGAGCAGTACTTC. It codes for CASSIRQDPSEQYF.

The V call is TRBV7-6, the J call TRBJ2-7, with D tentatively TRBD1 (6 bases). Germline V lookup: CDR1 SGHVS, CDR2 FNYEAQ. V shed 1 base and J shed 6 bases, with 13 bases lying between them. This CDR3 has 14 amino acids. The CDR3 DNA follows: TGTGCCAGCAGCTTAGGGGGGCCTCGGGGCGAGCAGTACTTC. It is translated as CASSLGGPRGEQYF.

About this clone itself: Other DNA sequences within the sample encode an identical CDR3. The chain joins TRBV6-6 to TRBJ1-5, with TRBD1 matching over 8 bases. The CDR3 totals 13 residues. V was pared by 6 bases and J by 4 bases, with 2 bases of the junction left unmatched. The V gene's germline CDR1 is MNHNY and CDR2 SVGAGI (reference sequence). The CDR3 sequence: CASRGQGNQPQHF. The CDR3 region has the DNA TGTGCCAGCAGAGGACAGGGAAATCAGCCCCAGCATTTT.

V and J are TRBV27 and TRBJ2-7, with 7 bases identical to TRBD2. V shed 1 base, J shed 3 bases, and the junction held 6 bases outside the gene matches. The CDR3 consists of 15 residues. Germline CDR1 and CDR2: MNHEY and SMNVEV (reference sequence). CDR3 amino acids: CASSLWSGRGYEQYF. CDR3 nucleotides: TGTGCCAGCAGTTTATGGTCAGGGAGGGGCTACGAGCAGTACTTC.

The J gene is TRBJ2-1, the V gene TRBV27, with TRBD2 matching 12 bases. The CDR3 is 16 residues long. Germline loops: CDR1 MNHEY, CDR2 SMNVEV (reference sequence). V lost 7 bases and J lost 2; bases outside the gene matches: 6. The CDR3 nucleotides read TGTGCCAGCAAACCCGGACTAGCGGGAACCTACAATGAGCAGTTCTTC. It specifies CASKPGLAGTYNEQFF.

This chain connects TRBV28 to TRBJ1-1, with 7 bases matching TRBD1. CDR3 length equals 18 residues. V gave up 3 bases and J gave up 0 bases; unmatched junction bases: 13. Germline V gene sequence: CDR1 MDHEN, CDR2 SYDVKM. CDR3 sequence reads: CASSLGPGQNTLNTEAFF. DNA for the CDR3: TGTGCCAGCAGTTTGGGGCCGGGACAGAACACATTGAACACTGAAGCTTTCTTT.

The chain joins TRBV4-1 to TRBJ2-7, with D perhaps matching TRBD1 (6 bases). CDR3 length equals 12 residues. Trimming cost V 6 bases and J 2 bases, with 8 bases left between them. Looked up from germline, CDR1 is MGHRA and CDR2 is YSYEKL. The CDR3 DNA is TGCGCCAGCAGAGGACAGACCTACGAGCAGTACTTC. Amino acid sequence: CASRGQTYEQYF.

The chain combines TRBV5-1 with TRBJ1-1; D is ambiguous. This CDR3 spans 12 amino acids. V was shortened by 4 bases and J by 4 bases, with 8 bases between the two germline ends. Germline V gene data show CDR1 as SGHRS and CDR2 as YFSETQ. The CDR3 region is CASSQFGTEAFF. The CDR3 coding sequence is TGCGCCAGCAGCCAATTTGGCACTGAAGCTTTCTTT.

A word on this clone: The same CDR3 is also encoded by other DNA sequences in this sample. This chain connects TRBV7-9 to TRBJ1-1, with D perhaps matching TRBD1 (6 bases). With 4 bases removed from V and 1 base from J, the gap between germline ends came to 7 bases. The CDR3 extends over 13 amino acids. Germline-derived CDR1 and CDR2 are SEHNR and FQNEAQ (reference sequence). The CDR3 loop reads CASSSQGNTEAFF. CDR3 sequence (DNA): TGTGCCAGCAGCTCACAGGGGAACACTGAAGCTTTCTTT.

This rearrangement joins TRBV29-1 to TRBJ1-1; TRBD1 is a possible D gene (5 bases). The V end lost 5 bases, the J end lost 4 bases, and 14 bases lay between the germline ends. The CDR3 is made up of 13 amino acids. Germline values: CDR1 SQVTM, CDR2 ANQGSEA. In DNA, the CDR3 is TGCAGCGTTAAGGAGGGGCTGGGCACTGAAGCTTTCTTT. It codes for CSVKEGLGTEAFF. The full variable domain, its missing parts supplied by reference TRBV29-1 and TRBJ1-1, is SAVISQKPSRDICQRGTSLTIQCQVDSQVTMMFWYRQQPGQSLTLIATANQGSEATYESGFVIDKFPISRPNLTFSTLTVSNMSPEDSSIYLCSVKEGLGTEAFFGQGTRLTVV.

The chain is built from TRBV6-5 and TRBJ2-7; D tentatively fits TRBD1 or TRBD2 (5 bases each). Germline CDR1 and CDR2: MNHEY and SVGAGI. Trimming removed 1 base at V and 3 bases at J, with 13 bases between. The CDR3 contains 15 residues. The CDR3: CASSYFQGRGYEQYF. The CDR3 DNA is TGTGCCAGCAGTTACTTTCAGGGACGGGGCTACGAGCAGTACTTC.

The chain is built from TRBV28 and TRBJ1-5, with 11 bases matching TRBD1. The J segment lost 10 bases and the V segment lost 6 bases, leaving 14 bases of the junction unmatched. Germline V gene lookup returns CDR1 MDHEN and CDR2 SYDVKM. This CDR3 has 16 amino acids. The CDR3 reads CASRPHGQGAYEPQHF. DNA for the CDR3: TGTGCCAGCAGACCTCACGGACAGGGGGCCTATGAACCCCAGCATTTT.

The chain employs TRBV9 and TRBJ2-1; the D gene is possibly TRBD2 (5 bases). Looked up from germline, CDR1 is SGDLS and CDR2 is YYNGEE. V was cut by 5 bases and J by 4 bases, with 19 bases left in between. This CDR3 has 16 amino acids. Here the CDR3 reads CASRGRTSGGYNEQFF. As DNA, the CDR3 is TGTGCCAGCAGGGGCCGTACTAGTGGTGGTTACAATGAGCAGTTCTTC.

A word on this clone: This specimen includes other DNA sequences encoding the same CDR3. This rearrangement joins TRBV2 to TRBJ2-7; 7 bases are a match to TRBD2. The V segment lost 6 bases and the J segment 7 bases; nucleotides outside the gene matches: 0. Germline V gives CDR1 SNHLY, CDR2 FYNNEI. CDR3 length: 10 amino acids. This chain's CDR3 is CASRGGEQYF. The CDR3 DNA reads TGTGCCAGCAGGGGAGGGGAGCAGTACTTC.

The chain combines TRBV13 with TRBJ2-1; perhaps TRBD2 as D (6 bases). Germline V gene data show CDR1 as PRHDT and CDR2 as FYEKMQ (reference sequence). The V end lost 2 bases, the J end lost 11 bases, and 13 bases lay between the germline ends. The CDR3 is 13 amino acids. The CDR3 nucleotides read TGTGCCAGCAGCTTAAACCCGGACTACAAGCAGTTCTTC. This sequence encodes CASSLNPDYKQFF.